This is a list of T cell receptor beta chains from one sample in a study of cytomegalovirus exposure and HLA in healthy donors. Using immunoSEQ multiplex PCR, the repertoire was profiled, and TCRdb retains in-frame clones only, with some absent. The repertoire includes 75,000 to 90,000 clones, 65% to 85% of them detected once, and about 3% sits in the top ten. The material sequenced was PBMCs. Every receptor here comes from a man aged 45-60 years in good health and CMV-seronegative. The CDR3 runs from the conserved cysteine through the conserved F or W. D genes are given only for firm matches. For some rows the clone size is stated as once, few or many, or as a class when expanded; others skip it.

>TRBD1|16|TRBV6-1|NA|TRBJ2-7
TGTGCCAGCAGTGAAGTACCGGCTGCAGGGGGAAACGAGCAGTACTTC
CASSEVPAAGGNEQYF
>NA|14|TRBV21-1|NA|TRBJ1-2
TGTGCCAGCAGCAAACTTGCAGGGAAGTTCGGCTACACCTTC
CASSKLAGKFGYTF
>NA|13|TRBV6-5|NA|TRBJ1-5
TGTGCCAGCAGTTTCAGTTTGAGGCAGCCCCAGCATTTT
CASSFSLRQPQHF
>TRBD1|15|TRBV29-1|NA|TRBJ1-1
TGCAGCGTTGATAGGGCGACAGGGTTTGACACTGAAGCTTTCTTT
CSVDRATGFDTEAFF
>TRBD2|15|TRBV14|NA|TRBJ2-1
TGTGCCAGCAGCCGCATAGCGGGGGCGGCCCATGAGCAGTTCTTC
CASSRIAGAAHEQFF
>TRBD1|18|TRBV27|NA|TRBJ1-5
TGTGCCAGCAGTCCGGCTTCCAACGACAGGGGTAACAATCAGCCCCAGCATTTT
CASSPASNDRGNNQPQHF
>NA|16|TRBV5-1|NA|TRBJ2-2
TGCGCCAGCAGCTTGGTCCGAGGAAAGAACACCGGGGAGCTGTTTTTT
CASSLVRGKNTGELFF
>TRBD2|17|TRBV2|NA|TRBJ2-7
TGTGCCAGCAGTGAAGGCCCCCTAGCGGGGGGGTTCTACGAGCAGTACTTC
CASSEGPLAGGFYEQYF
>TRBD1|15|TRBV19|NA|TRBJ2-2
TGTGCCAGTAGACAGGGGTCCTCGGACACCGGGGAGCTGTTTTTT
CASRQGSSDTGELFF
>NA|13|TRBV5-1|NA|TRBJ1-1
TGCGCCAGCCTTCTAAGGGAGGGTGGTGAAGCTTTCTTT
CASLLREGGEAFF
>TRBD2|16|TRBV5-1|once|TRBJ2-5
TGCGCCAGCAGCTTGGGGCTAGCGGGGGGGCCAGAGACCCAGTACTTC
CASSLGLAGGPETQYF
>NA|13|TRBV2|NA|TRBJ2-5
TGTGCCAGCAGCGGACAAAAACACGAGACCCAGTACTTC
CASSGQKHETQYF
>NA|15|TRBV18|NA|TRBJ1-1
TGTGCCAGCTCACAAACCTCTGGCGGTAACACTGAAGCTTTCTTT
CASSQTSGGNTEAFF